The sequence of this T cell receptor (beta chain) was determined in a study of T cells after yellow fever vaccination. 5'RACE template switching added a universal primer site and UMIs to TCR cDNA. TCRdb ran MiXCR on the 5' RACE reads and lists one entry per CDR3 protein. The sample contains about 130,000 distinct CDR3 sequences, 7.5% to 10% of which appear only once. This clonotype has a handful of counts. This CDR3 is 13 amino acids long. Germline values: CDR1 SGHVS, CDR2 FNYEAQ. With 5 bases removed from V and 8 bases from J, the gap between germline ends came to 13 bases. The source was CD8+ T cells sorted from PBMCs, collected on the day of the yellow fever booster vaccination. The chain has TRBV7-6 and TRBJ2-1, with a weak D call TRBD1 (5 bases). This sequence originates from a man younger than 35 who received the YFV17D yellow fever vaccine. CDR3 sequence reads: CASSPDSRDEQFF. The CDR3 bases are TGTGCCAGCAGCCCAGACAGTCGCGATGAGCAGTTCTTC.